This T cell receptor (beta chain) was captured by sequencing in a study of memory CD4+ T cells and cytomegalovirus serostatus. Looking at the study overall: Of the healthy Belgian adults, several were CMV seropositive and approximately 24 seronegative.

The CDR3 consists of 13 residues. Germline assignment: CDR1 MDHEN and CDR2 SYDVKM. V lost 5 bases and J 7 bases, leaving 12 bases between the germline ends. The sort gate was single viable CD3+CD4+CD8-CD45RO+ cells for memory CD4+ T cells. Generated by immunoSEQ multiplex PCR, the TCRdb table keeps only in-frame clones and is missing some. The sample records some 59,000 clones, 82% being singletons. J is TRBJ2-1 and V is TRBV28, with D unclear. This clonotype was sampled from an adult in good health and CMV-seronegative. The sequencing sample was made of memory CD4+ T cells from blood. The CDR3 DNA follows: TGTGCCAGCAGTCCCTTCAGGCGGAATGAGCAGTTCTTC. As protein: CASSPFRRNEQFF.